This is a list of T cell receptor beta chains from one sample in a study of blood T cell repertoires in COVID-19. TCRdb's copy holds only in-frame clones and misses some; the assay was immunoSEQ multiplex PCR. Among under 250,000 clones, roughly 90% were seen once, and the ten largest hold roughly 2.6%. The sample taken for sequencing was peripheral blood. The receptors stem from a woman aged 55 to 70 with acute or convalescent COVID-19. The CDR3 runs from the conserved cysteine through the conserved F or W. The D gene is left open where the match is weak. Clone size, where shown, is once, few, many, or a class for clones that have expanded.

J: TRBJ2-3; V: TRBV19; D: .; size: few; CDR3: CASGGVTQYF; DNA: TGTGCCAGCGGGGGTGTTACGCAGTATTTT
J: TRBJ1-2; V: TRBV28; D: TRBD1; size: .; CDR3: CASSQMEGQGPLRGYTF; DNA: TGTGCCAGCAGTCAAATGGAGGGACAGGGGCCCCTCCGAGGCTACACCTTC
J: TRBJ2-2; V: TRBV25-1; D: TRBD1; size: .; CDR3: CASSGDRGRHGELFF; DNA: TGTGCCAGCAGTGGGGACAGGGGGCGACATGGGGAGCTGTTTTTT
J: TRBJ2-2; V: TRBV6-5; D: TRBD2; size: few; CDR3: CASKREGLGELFF; DNA: TGTGCCAGCAAGCGGGAGGGCCTCGGGGAGCTGTTTTTT
J: TRBJ2-7; V: TRBV3-1/TRBV3-2; D: .; size: .; CDR3: CASSLGLLVGEQYF; DNA: TGTGCCAGCAGCCTCGGACTATTAGTAGGCGAGCAGTACTTC
J: TRBJ2-1; V: TRBV7-3; D: .; size: .; CDR3: CASSAQILGRFNEQFF; DNA: TGTGCCAGCAGCGCGCAGATTCTAGGTCGGTTCAATGAGCAGTTCTTC
J: TRBJ1-1; V: TRBV30; D: .; size: .; CDR3: CAWRGLARDYEAFF; DNA: TGTGCCTGGAGGGGACTTGCCAGGGATTATGAAGCTTTCTTT
J: TRBJ1-3; V: TRBV11-2; D: .; size: .; CDR3: CASLGHKVGNTIYF; DNA: TGTGCCAGTCTGGGGCACAAAGTGGGAAACACCATATATTTT
J: TRBJ2-6; V: TRBV9; D: .; size: .; CDR3: CASSVGVGSSGANVLTF; DNA: TGTGCCAGCAGCGTAGGGGTCGGGAGCTCTGGGGCCAACGTCCTGACTTTC
J: TRBJ2-5; V: TRBV7-3; D: TRBD2; size: .; CDR3: CASSLMGGAIFQETQYF; DNA: TGTGCCAGCAGCTTGATGGGAGGGGCGATTTTCCAAGAGACCCAGTACTTC
J: TRBJ2-7; V: TRBV27; D: TRBD1; size: .; CDR3: CASSTHRGITYEQYF; DNA: TGTGCCAGCAGTACCCACAGGGGTATTACCTACGAGCAGTACTTC
J: TRBJ2-3; V: TRBV11-3; D: TRBD2; size: .; CDR3: CASSHSGRADTQYF; DNA: TGTGCCAGCAGCCATAGCGGGAGGGCAGATACGCAGTATTTT
J: TRBJ1-2; V: TRBV4-1; D: .; size: .; CDR3: CASSQSDNYGYTF; DNA: TGCGCCAGCAGCCAGTCAGATAACTATGGCTACACCTTC
J: TRBJ1-1; V: TRBV7-2; D: .; size: .; CDR3: CASSRGVSTEAFF; DNA: TGTGCCAGCAGTCGGGGAGTGAGCACTGAAGCTTTCTTT
J: TRBJ2-7; V: TRBV10-1; D: .; size: .; CDR3: CASSESEYSGEQYF; DNA: TGCGCCAGCAGTGAGTCTGAGTATTCTGGCGAGCAGTACTTC
J: TRBJ1-1; V: TRBV19; D: .; size: .; CDR3: CASSIWAVDTEAFF; DNA: TGTGCCAGTAGTATTTGGGCCGTGGACACTGAAGCTTTCTTT
J: TRBJ1-5; V: TRBV2; D: TRBD1; size: .; CDR3: CASSSDRGINQPQHF; DNA: TGTGCCAGCAGTTCGGACAGGGGAATCAATCAGCCCCAGCATTTT
J: TRBJ2-2; V: TRBV19; D: TRBD1; size: .; CDR3: CATWDRGSTGELFF; DNA: TGTGCCACCTGGGACAGGGGGTCCACCGGGGAGCTGTTTTTT
J: TRBJ2-3; V: TRBV5-4; D: TRBD2; size: .; CDR3: CASSQTGGTQYF; DNA: TGTGCCAGCAGCCAGACGGGGGGGACGCAGTATTTT
J: TRBJ2-2; V: TRBV9; D: TRBD1; size: once; CDR3: CASSGRQGMVSGGTGELFF; DNA: TGTGCCAGCAGCGGACGACAGGGGATGGTTTCAGGGGGCACCGGGGAGCTGTTTTTT
J: TRBJ2-3; V: TRBV29-1; D: TRBD1; size: .; CDR3: CSTLRDRGTDTQYF; DNA: TGCAGCACTCTAAGGGACAGGGGCACAGATACGCAGTATTTT
J: TRBJ1-4; V: TRBV2; D: TRBD1; size: .; CDR3: CASKNRGLANEKLFF; DNA: TGTGCCAGCAAGAACAGGGGTCTTGCTAATGAAAAACTGTTTTTT
J: TRBJ1-6; V: TRBV6-2/TRBV6-3; D: .; size: .; CDR3: CASSSKAGFASPLHF; DNA: TGTGCCAGCAGTTCGAAGGCAGGGTTCGCCTCACCCCTCCACTTT
J: TRBJ2-7; V: TRBV4-2; D: .; size: .; CDR3: CASSQVSGSYEQYF; DNA: TGTGCCAGCAGCCAAGTGTCGGGCTCCTACGAGCAGTACTTC
J: TRBJ1-4; V: TRBV11-2; D: .; size: .; CDR3: CASSSATHTNEKLFF; DNA: TGTGCCAGCAGCTCGGCGACTCACACTAATGAAAAACTGTTTTTT
J: TRBJ2-7; V: TRBV10-3; D: TRBD1; size: .; CDR3: CAISITPGQGAYEQYF; DNA: TGTGCCATCAGTATCACCCCGGGACAGGGGGCCTACGAGCAGTACTTC
J: TRBJ2-7; V: TRBV21-1; D: .; size: .; CDR3: CASSSPRQGQTYEQYF; DNA: TGTGCCAGCAGCAGCCCCCGACAGGGACAAACCTACGAGCAGTACTTC
J: TRBJ1-2; V: TRBV5-1; D: TRBD1; size: .; CDR3: CASNSWDRADYGYTF; DNA: TGCGCCAGCAACTCATGGGACAGGGCGGACTATGGCTACACCTTC
J: TRBJ1-1; V: TRBV7-3; D: .; size: .; CDR3: CASSPGPGTMNTEAFF; DNA: TGTGCCAGCAGCCCGGGGCCAGGGACTATGAACACTGAAGCTTTCTTT
J: TRBJ2-1; V: TRBV15; D: TRBD2; size: .; CDR3: CATSSRTSGRYNEQFF; DNA: TGTGCCACCAGCAGCAGAACTAGCGGGCGCTACAATGAGCAGTTCTTC
J: TRBJ2-1; V: TRBV7-9; D: TRBD2; size: .; CDR3: CASSTWGGEQFF; DNA: TGTGCCAGCAGTACTTGGGGGGGTGAGCAGTTCTTC
J: TRBJ2-1; V: TRBV4-3; D: TRBD1; size: .; CDR3: CASSQEGPDRENEQFF; DNA: TGCGCCAGCAGCCAAGAAGGTCCGGACAGGGAAAATGAGCAGTTCTTC
J: TRBJ2-1; V: TRBV7-2; D: TRBD2; size: .; CDR3: CASSLESGRAHEQFF; DNA: TGTGCCAGCAGCTTAGAAAGCGGGAGGGCCCATGAGCAGTTCTTC
J: TRBJ2-7; V: TRBV10-3; D: TRBD2; size: .; CDR3: CAISALGGRGASYEQYF; DNA: TGTGCCATCAGTGCCCTCGGGGGGCGGGGGGCCTCCTACGAGCAGTACTTC
J: TRBJ2-7; V: TRBV18; D: TRBD1; size: .; CDR3: CASSPPGQGFYEQYF; DNA: TGTGCCAGCTCCCCGCCGGGACAGGGCTTCTACGAGCAGTACTTC
J: TRBJ1-1; V: TRBV18; D: .; size: .; CDR3: CASSPPGGANTEAFF; DNA: TGTGCCAGCTCACCACCAGGGGGAGCCAACACTGAAGCTTTCTTT
J: TRBJ1-2; V: TRBV30; D: .; size: .; CDR3: CAWTGRKDYGYTF; DNA: TGTGCCTGGACCGGCAGGAAAGACTATGGCTACACCTTC
J: TRBJ1-5; V: TRBV20-1; D: .; size: .; CDR3: CSASGGRDQPQHF; DNA: TGCAGTGCTAGTGGAGGGCGCGATCAGCCCCAGCATTTT
J: TRBJ2-7; V: TRBV2; D: .; size: .; CDR3: CASSEVGLDRSSYEQYF; DNA: TGTGCCAGCAGTGAGGTCGGCCTGGACAGATCCTCCTACGAGCAGTACTTC
J: TRBJ2-1; V: TRBV18; D: TRBD2; size: once; CDR3: CASCGRMNNEQFF; DNA: TGTGCCAGCTGCGGGAGAATGAACAATGAGCAGTTCTTC
J: TRBJ2-3; V: TRBV28; D: TRBD2; size: .; CDR3: CASTLGTSASSTDTQYF; DNA: TGTGCCAGCACCCTCGGGACTAGCGCCTCTAGCACAGATACGCAGTATTTT
J: TRBJ2-5; V: TRBV11-2; D: .; size: .; CDR3: CASSFTVQETQYF; DNA: TGTGCCAGCAGCTTTACAGTCCAAGAGACCCAGTACTTC